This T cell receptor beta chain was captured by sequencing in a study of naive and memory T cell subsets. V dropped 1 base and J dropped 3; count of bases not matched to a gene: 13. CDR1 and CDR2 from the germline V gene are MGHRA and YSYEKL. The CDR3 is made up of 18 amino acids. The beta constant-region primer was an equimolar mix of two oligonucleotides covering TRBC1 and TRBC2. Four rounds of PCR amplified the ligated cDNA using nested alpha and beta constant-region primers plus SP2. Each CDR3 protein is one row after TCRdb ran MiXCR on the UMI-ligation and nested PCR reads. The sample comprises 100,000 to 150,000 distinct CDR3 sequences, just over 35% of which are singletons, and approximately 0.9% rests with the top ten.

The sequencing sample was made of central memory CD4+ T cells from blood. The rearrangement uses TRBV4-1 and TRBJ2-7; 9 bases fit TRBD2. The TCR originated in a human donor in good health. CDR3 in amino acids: CASSQAMGAGGHNYEQYF. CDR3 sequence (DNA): TGCGCCAGCAGCCAAGCAATGGGAGCGGGGGGACATAACTACGAGCAGTACTTC.